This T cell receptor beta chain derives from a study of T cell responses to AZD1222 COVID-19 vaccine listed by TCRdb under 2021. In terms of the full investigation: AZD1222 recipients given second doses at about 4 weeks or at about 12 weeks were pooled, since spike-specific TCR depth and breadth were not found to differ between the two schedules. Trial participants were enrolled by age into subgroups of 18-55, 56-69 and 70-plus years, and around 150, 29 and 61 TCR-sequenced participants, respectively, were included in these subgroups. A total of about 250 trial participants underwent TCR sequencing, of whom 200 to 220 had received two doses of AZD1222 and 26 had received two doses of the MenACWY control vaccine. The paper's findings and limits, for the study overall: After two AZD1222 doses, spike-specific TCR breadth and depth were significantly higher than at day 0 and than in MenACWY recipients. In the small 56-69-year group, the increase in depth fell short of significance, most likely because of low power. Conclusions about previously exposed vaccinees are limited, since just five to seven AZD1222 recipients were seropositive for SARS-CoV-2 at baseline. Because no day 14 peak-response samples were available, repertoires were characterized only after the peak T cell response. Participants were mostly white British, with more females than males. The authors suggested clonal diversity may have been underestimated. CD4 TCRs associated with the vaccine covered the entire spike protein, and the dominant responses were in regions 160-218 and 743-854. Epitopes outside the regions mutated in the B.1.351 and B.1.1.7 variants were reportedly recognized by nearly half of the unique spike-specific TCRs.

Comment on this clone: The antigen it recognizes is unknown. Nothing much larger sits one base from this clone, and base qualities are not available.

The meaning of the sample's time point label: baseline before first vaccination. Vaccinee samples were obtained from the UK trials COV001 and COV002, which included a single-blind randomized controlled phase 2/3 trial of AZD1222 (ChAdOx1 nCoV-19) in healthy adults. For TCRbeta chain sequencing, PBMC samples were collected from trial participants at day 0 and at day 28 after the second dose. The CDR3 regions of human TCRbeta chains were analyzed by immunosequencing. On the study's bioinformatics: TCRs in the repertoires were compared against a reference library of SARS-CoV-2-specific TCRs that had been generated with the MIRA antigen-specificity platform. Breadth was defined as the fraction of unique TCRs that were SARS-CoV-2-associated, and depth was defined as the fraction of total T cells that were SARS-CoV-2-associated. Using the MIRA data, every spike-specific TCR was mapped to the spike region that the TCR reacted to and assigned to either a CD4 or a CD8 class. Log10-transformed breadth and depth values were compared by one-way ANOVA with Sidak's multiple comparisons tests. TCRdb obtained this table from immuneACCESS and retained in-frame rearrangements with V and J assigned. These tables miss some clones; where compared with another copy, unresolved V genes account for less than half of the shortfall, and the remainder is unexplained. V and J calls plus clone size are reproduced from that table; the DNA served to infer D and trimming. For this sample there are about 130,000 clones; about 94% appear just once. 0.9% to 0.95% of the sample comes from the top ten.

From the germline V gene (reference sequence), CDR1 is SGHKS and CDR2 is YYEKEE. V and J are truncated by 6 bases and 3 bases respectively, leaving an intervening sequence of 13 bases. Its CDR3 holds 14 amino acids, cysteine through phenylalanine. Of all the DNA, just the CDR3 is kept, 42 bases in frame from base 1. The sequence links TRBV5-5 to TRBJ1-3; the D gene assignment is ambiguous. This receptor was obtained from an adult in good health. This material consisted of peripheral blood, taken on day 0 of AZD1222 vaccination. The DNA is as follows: TGTGCCAGCATACCAGAGGTAGATGGAAACACCATATATTTT. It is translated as CASIPEVDGNTIYF.